A single sample gave rise to the 17 T cell receptor beta chains below, sequenced in a study of blood T cell repertoires in COVID-19. The data were produced by immunoSEQ multiplex PCR, yet TCRdb's version contains in-frame clones alone and is incomplete. The sample contains under 150,000 clones, around three quarters of which appear only once. Sequencing was carried out using peripheral blood. All receptors derive from a man in his forties or fifties with active or convalescent COVID-19.

This clone was picked up a small number of times. This chain links TRBV25-1 with TRBJ1-1, with D perhaps matching TRBD1 (5 bases). The CDR3 has 15 residues. From germline, CDR1 is MGHDK and CDR2 SYGVNS. The V end was cut by 6 bases, the J end by 5 bases, with 19 bases between. The CDR3 region has the DNA TGTGCCAGCAGAGACCGGACGCGGGGGGAAACTGAAGCTTTCTTT. Translated, it gives CASRDRTRGETEAFF.

In the case of this clone: Other DNA sequences in the sample encode the same CDR3. The chain employs TRBV6-4 and TRBJ2-1; TRBD1 matches at 7 bases. With 2 bases clipped from V and 6 bases from J, the junction kept 1 base outside the gene matches. The CDR3 totals 13 residues. The germline gives CDR1 MRHNA, CDR2 SNTAGT. The CDR3 spells CASSDNRGNEQFF. The CDR3 bases are TGTGCCAGCAGTGACAACAGGGGCAATGAGCAGTTCTTC.

The CDR3 spells CASSLLGANTEAFF. For the CDR3, the DNA is TGTGCCAGCAGCCTACTGGGAGCGAACACTGAAGCTTTCTTT. The chain combines TRBV6-2 or TRBV6-3 with TRBJ1-1; no reliable D call. With 6 bases removed from V and 1 base from J, the gap between germline ends came to 12 bases. Looked up from germline, CDR1 is MNHEY and CDR2 is SVGEGT. The CDR3 is 14 residues long.

The chain couples TRBV4-1 to TRBJ1-3; perhaps TRBD1 as D (5 bases). CDR3 size: 15 residues. CDR1 is MGHRA, CDR2 YSYEKL, per germline. With 6 bases removed from V and 5 bases from J, the gap between germline ends came to 17 bases. The CDR3 sequence: CASSRYSGSRNTIYF. Here the CDR3 DNA reads TGCGCCAGCAGTCGTTACTCAGGGTCCCGAAACACCATATATTTT.

The V gene is TRBV18, the J gene TRBJ1-1; 8 bases match TRBD1. The germline gives CDR1 KGHSH, CDR2 LQKENI. The V gene end was trimmed by 6 bases and the J gene end by 6 bases; junction bases not matched to a gene: 6. The CDR3 consists of 13 residues. The chain's CDR3 is CASSPDRDAEAFF. CDR3 nucleotide sequence: TGTGCCAGCTCGCCGGACAGGGACGCTGAAGCTTTCTTT.

The rearrangement uses TRBV9 and TRBJ2-2; TRBD2 aligns across 7 bases. The CDR3 covers 18 residues. The V gene end was trimmed by 0 bases and the J gene end by 1 base; junction bases not matched to a gene: 9. The germline V gene encodes CDR1 SGDLS and CDR2 YYNGEE. Here the CDR3 reads CASSVVGRDGQNTGELFF. In DNA form, the CDR3 reads TGTGCCAGCAGCGTAGTAGGGAGGGACGGCCAGAACACCGGGGAGCTGTTTTTT.

This chain uses TRBV6-5 with TRBJ2-3, with 13 nucleotides matching TRBD2. CDR3 length equals 15 residues. V gave up 10 bases and J gave up 2 bases; unmatched junction bases: 6. Germline V lookup: CDR1 MNHEY, CDR2 SVGAGI. The DNA for the CDR3 is TGTGCCACAAGGGGACTAGCGGGACTCACAGATACGCAGTATTTT. Its protein product is CATRGLAGLTDTQYF.

The chain links TRBV9 to TRBJ1-2, with unresolved D. V was shortened by 4 bases and J by 8 bases, with 12 bases between the two germline ends. Germline V gene sequence: CDR1 SGDLS, CDR2 YYNGEE. The CDR3 consists of 12 residues. The CDR3 here is CASSTTTGGYTF. CDR3 sequence (DNA): TGTGCCAGCAGCACTACGACGGGGGGCTACACCTTC. The full variable domain, in which reference TRBV9 and TRBJ1-2 provide the parts outside the CDR3, is DSGVTQTPKHLITATGQRVTLRCSPRSGDLSVYWYQQSLDQGLQFLIQYYNGEERAKGNILERFSAQQFPDLHSELNLSSLELGDSALYFCASSTTTGGYTFGSGTRLTVV.

V is TRBV30 and J is TRBJ2-2, with D perhaps TRBD1 (5 bases). CDR1 is GTSNPN and CDR2 is SVGIG in the germline V gene (reference sequence). The V end lost 3 bases, the J end lost 2 bases, and 13 bases lay between the germline ends. The CDR3 is made up of 15 amino acids. The CDR3 DNA follows: TGTGCCTGGAGCTGGACAAGGTTTAACACCGGGGAGCTGTTTTTT. It translates to CAWSWTRFNTGELFF.

Ten or more counts support this clone. J is TRBJ2-5 and V is TRBV15; TRBD1 aligns across 11 bases. Trimming took 3 bases from V and 4 from J; bases not matched to a gene: 7. CDR3 length: 16 amino acids. The germline gives CDR1 LNHNV, CDR2 YYDKDF (reference sequence). CDR3 in amino acids: CATSSGTGGMGETQYF. CDR3 nucleotide sequence: TGTGCCACCAGCAGTGGGACAGGGGGAATGGGAGAGACCCAGTACTTC.

The CDR3 is CASSLTGRGIGSTDTQYF. Here the CDR3 DNA reads TGTGCCAGCTCTCTCACGGGACGGGGGATAGGGAGCACAGATACGCAGTATTTT. The V gene is TRBV18, the J gene TRBJ2-3; the D gene is possibly TRBD2 (6 bases). The CDR3 spans 18 residues. The V gene lost 6 bases and the J gene lost 0 bases, with 22 bases spanning the gap. CDR1 KGHSH and CDR2 LQKENI come from the germline V gene. Together with reference TRBV18 and TRBJ2-3, the CDR3 gives the full variable domain: NAGVMQNPRHLVRRRGQEARLRCSPMKGHSHVYWYRQLPEEGLKFMVYLQKENIIDESGMPKERFSAEFPKEGPSILRIQQVVRGDSAAYFCASSLTGRGIGSTDTQYFGPGTRLTVL.

The V gene is TRBV6-1, the J gene TRBJ2-3; D unresolved. CDR1 and CDR2 from the germline V gene are MNHNS and SASEGT. The CDR3 covers 15 residues. V was pared by 2 bases and J by 0 bases, with 9 bases between. The CDR3 bases are TGTGCCAGCAGTGAATTTCCAGGAAGCACAGATACGCAGTATTTT. It encodes CASSEFPGSTDTQYF.

For the CDR3, the DNA is TGCGCCAGCAGCCAAGTCCCCCCAGGGGGCGCGAATGAAAAACTGTTTTTT. Protein product: CASSQVPPGGANEKLFF. J is TRBJ1-4 and V is TRBV4-1; 8 bases are a match to TRBD1. The CDR3 extends over 17 amino acids. CDR1 is MGHRA, CDR2 YSYEKL, per germline. The V segment lost 1 base and the J segment 5 bases; nucleotides outside the gene matches: 9.

This CDR3 is CSARVAGYTF. Here the CDR3 DNA reads TGCAGTGCTAGAGTGGCTGGCTACACCTTC. V usage is TRBV20-1 and J usage is TRBJ1-2; D uncertain. V was cut by 1 base and J by 7 bases, with 4 bases left in between. The CDR3 covers 10 residues. Germline-derived CDR1 and CDR2 are DFQATT and SNEGSKA (reference sequence).

CDR3 in amino acids: CASRIYREAYEQYF. CDR3 nucleotide sequence: TGTGCCAGCAGGATATACCGGGAGGCCTACGAGCAGTACTTC. J is TRBJ2-7 and V is TRBV28, with TRBD2 matching over 7 bases. CDR1 is MDHEN, CDR2 SYDVKM, per germline. V lost 6 bases to trimming and J lost 2 bases; unmatched junction nucleotides: 7. The CDR3 is made up of 14 amino acids.

In this sample, this clone turned up once. The chain carries TRBV5-6 and TRBJ2-2; 14 bases agree with TRBD2. The V gene end was trimmed by 4 bases and the J gene end by 5 bases; junction bases not matched to a gene: 7. CDR1 is SGHDT and CDR2 is YYEEEE in the germline V gene. The length of the CDR3 is 17 residues. The CDR3 region is CASSAGLAGVRTGELFF. As DNA, the CDR3 is TGTGCCAGCAGCGCGGGACTAGCGGGAGTACGGACCGGGGAGCTGTTTTTT.

The chain combines TRBV27 with TRBJ1-2, with D possibly TRBD1 on 6 matching bases. The germline V gene encodes CDR1 MNHEY and CDR2 SMNVEV (reference sequence). The V gene lost 5 bases and the J gene lost 2 bases, with 12 bases spanning the gap. CDR3 length: 14 residues. CDR3 in DNA: TGTGCCAGCAGTATTCAGGGGTCCAACTATGGCTACACCTTC. Translating gives CASSIQGSNYGYTF.